This TCR beta chain appears in the sequencing data of a study of shared clonotypes between healthy human individuals. Caucasian adults living in Nashville, Tennessee, provided all samples. Investigators divided CD4+ cells into CD45RA+ naive and CD45RA-negative memory subsets. Some clones are missing from TCRdb's copy, which holds only in-frame ones; the method was immunoSEQ multiplex PCR. The profile shows hundreds of thousands of clones, 96% of them singletons. The CDR3 length is 16 residues. J lost 5 bases, V lost 4 bases, and 9 bases had no gene match. Germline V gene sequence: CDR1 SGHRS, CDR2 YFSETQ. Comment on this clone: Its specificity is unknown.

General study findings and limits: Sampling used blood alone; tissue repertoires probably differ.

Sequences were obtained from naive CD4+ T cells sorted from blood. Subset meaning: CD45RA+ positively selected. The rearrangement joins TRBV5-1 to TRBJ2-5; 12 nucleotides align to TRBD2. The receptor was derived from a woman aged 30 to 39 in good health. The CDR3 protein is CASSMTSGRWDETQYF. CDR3 DNA sequence: TGCGCCAGCAGCATGACTAGCGGGAGATGGGATGAGACCCAGTACTTC.